The 9 T cell receptor beta chains given below trace back to one sample, sequenced in a study of T cell repertoires in cytomegalovirus infection (dated by TCRdb to the late 2010s). Instrument used: Illumina HiSeq 1500. The public reads were quality trimmed at Q25 with fastp and then assembled into clones with MiXCR by TCRdb, keeping productive beta chains. Each entry merges the rows of one CDR3 protein and shows their most common DNA and genes. In this sample the table shows under 800,000 distinct CDR3 sequences, around 24% of which occur a single time. Jointly, the top ten make up roughly 8% of the sample. The sample consisted of CD8+ T cells from PBMCs. These receptors originate from a human donor in good health (CMV status not recorded). Some clones in this sample may be carry-over from other donors' samples.

This clonotype was seen only a few times. The V call is TRBV7-9, the J call TRBJ2-4; 8 bases line up with TRBD2. V lost 5 bases to trimming and J lost 1 base; unmatched junction nucleotides: 16. CDR3 length: 19 residues. Germline values: CDR1 SEHNR, CDR2 FQNEAQ (reference sequence). This CDR3 is CASSHRRTGGEYAKNIQYF. The CDR3 DNA reads as TGTGCCAGCAGCCACAGGCGGACCGGGGGGGAATATGCCAAAAACATTCAGTACTTC.

The rearrangement joins TRBV29-1 to TRBJ2-5; 8 bases are shared with TRBD1. V trimming: 1 base; J trimming: 5 bases; junction bases outside the gene matches: 6. The CDR3 runs to 14 residues. Germline loops: CDR1 SQVTM, CDR2 ANQGSEA. The CDR3 DNA reads as TGCAGCGTTGAAGTTCCAGGGGGCCAGGAGACCCAGTACTTC. Protein: CSVEVPGGQETQYF.

The sample holds a few counts of this clonotype. The chain couples TRBV25-1 to TRBJ1-6; the match to TRBD1 covers 7 bases. Germline V gene data show CDR1 as MGHDK and CDR2 as SYGVNS. This CDR3 is 20 amino acids long. V dropped 3 bases and J dropped 4; count of bases not matched to a gene: 18. This CDR3 reads CASSDFPRDSDDPYNSPLHF. CDR3 coding DNA: TGTGCCAGCAGTGATTTTCCCCGGGACAGCGACGACCCTTATAATTCACCCCTCCACTTT.

The sample holds many counts of this clonotype. This sequence joins TRBV7-9 and TRBJ1-2; possibly TRBD1 for D (5 bases). There are 13 residues in the CDR3. In germline, CDR1 is SEHNR, CDR2 FQNEAQ (reference sequence). V was shortened by 5 bases and J by 8 bases, with 15 bases between the two germline ends. Written as DNA, the CDR3 is TGTGCCAGCAGCCGTCAGGGAAGCGGCGGCTACACCTTC. As protein: CASSRQGSGGYTF.

This clonotype was picked up a small number of times. This chain links TRBV12-3 or TRBV12-4 with TRBJ2-1, with 10 bases that match TRBD1. CDR3 length: 14 amino acids. After removal of 7 bases from V and 4 bases from J, the junction contained 4 bases not matched to a gene. CDR3 loop: CASKDRGPYNEQFF. The CDR3 bases are TGTGCCAGCAAAGACAGGGGGCCGTACAATGAGCAGTTCTTC.

The rearrangement joins TRBV6-6 to TRBJ1-3; D gene unclear. The CDR3 runs 16 residues. Trimming removed 2 bases at V and 4 bases at J, with 15 bases between. In germline, CDR1 is MNHNY, CDR2 SVGAGI (reference sequence). CDR3 in amino acids: CASSYPAGVNGNTIYF. CDR3 in DNA: TGTGCCAGCAGTTACCCCGCCGGGGTAAACGGAAACACCATATATTTT.

This clonotype was seen only a few times. The chain combines TRBV29-1 with TRBJ1-1; 8 bases are a match to TRBD1. The V gene's germline CDR1 is SQVTM and CDR2 ANQGSEA. The CDR3 runs 12 residues. Trimming took 7 bases from V and 1 from J; bases not matched to a gene: 2. The CDR3: CSATGANTEAFF. DNA for the CDR3: TGCAGCGCGACAGGGGCGAACACTGAAGCTTTCTTT.

The chain carries TRBV5-1 and TRBJ2-7; D uncertain. In germline, CDR1 is SGHRS, CDR2 YFSETQ. This CDR3 is 14 amino acids long. The V gene lost 0 bases and the J gene lost 5 bases, with 12 bases spanning the gap. The CDR3 loop is CASSLERVSNEQYF. The CDR3 DNA sequence: TGCGCCAGCAGCTTGGAAAGGGTTTCGAACGAGCAGTACTTC.

This clonotype was seen more than once but under ten times. The chain recombines TRBV4-3 with TRBJ1-3; unclear D gene. Trimming took off 0 bases at V and 0 bases at J, with 6 bases between the two ends. This CDR3 is built from 15 residues. In germline, CDR1 is LGHNA, CDR2 YSLEER. CDR3 residues: CASSQDWFSGNTIYF. CDR3 DNA: TGCGCCAGCAGCCAAGATTGGTTCTCTGGAAACACCATATATTTT.